This T cell receptor (beta chain) is drawn from a study of CD8 T cells in Susac syndrome. TCR beta sequences were obtained from blood CD8+ and CD4+ T cells. FACS enriched CD8+ TEMRA cells, while bulk CD8+ and CD4+ were negatively isolated. The RNA, about 0.45 to 1 ug, was put through reverse transcription using random hexamers. The immunoSEQ assay covered 54 Vbeta and 13 Jbeta segments for CDR3. TCRdb reprocessed the immunoSEQ multiplex PCR reads via MiXCR and lists one record per CDR3 protein. The sample lists about 140,000 distinct CDR3 sequences; approximately 95% were seen once. Sequences were obtained from CD4+ T cells from PBMCs. The sequence was obtained from a human donor with multiple sclerosis.

CDR3 protein: CASSADPRGDGYTF. In nucleotides, the CDR3 is TGTGCCAGCAGCGCGGACCCGAGAGGAGACGGCTACACCTTC. This chain connects TRBV9 to TRBJ1-2; D is ambiguous. Germline values: CDR1 SGDLS, CDR2 YYNGEE. The CDR3 extends over 14 amino acids. V was clipped by 3 bases and J by 8 bases, with 17 bases between them.